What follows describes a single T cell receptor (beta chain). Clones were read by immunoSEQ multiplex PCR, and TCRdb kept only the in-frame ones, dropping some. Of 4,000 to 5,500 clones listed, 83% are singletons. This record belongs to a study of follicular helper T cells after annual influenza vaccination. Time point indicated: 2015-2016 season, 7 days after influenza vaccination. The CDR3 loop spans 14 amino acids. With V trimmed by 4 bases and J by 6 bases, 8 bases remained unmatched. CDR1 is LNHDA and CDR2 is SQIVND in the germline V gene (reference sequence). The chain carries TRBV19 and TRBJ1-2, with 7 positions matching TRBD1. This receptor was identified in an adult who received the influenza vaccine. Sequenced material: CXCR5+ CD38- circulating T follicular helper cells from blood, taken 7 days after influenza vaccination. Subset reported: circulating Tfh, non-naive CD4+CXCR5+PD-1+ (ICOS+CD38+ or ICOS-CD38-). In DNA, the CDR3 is TGTGCCAGTAGTAACCGACAGGGAAGAGATGGCTACACCTTC. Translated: CASSNRQGRDGYTF.